This is a list of T cell receptor beta chains from one sample in a study of blood T cell repertoires in COVID-19. The protocol was immunoSEQ multiplex PCR, while the TCRdb copy is restricted to in-frame clones and leaves out a portion. The repertoire holds 200,000 to 250,000 clones, with 85% to 90% as singletons. What was sequenced was peripheral blood. The source of these receptors is a man aged 55 to 69 with acute or convalescent COVID-19. The CDR3 runs from the conserved cysteine through the conserved F or W. The D gene is left open where the match is weak. Clone size, where shown, is once, few, many, or a class for clones that have expanded.

D: NA
J: TRBJ2-7
size: NA
V: TRBV28
CDR3: CASSAPDRTYEQYF
DNA: TGTGCCAGCAGCGCCCCCGACAGGACCTACGAGCAGTACTTC

D: NA
J: TRBJ1-2
size: NA
V: TRBV10-2
CDR3: CAAHREGGYTF
DNA: TGCGCCGCCCACAGGGAGGGTGGCTACACCTTC

D: NA
J: TRBJ1-1
size: NA
V: TRBV5-6
CDR3: CASSRGAGTTEAFF
DNA: TGTGCCAGCAGCCGGGGGGCGGGGACCACTGAAGCTTTCTTT

D: NA
J: TRBJ1-2
size: NA
V: TRBV19
CDR3: CASTPGTVSNYGYTF
DNA: TGTGCCAGTACCCCCGGAACAGTATCTAACTATGGCTACACCTTC

D: NA
J: TRBJ2-2
size: NA
V: TRBV7-6
CDR3: CASSLKIGDSNTGELFF
DNA: TGTGCCAGCAGCCTCAAAATCGGGGATTCGAACACCGGGGAGCTGTTTTTT

D: NA
J: TRBJ1-1
size: NA
V: TRBV7-2
CDR3: CASSFISGERAFF
DNA: TGTGCCAGCAGCTTTATCTCAGGGGAGAGAGCTTTCTTT

D: TRBD2
J: TRBJ2-5
size: NA
V: TRBV5-1
CDR3: CASSRGLAQETQYF
DNA: TGCGCCAGCAGCAGGGGACTAGCGCAAGAGACCCAGTACTTC

D: TRBD2
J: TRBJ2-1
size: NA
V: TRBV5-1
CDR3: CASSLTSGDYNEQFF
DNA: TGCGCCAGCAGCTTGACTAGCGGGGATTACAATGAGCAGTTCTTC

D: NA
J: TRBJ2-7
size: NA
V: TRBV12-3/TRBV12-4
CDR3: CASSPTSFSEQYF
DNA: TGTGCCAGCAGCCCGACTAGTTTCTCCGAGCAGTACTTC

D: NA
J: TRBJ2-2
size: once
V: TRBV4-1
CDR3: CASSALPGTHKFANTGELFF
DNA: TGCGCCAGCAGCGCCTTGCCCGGGACACACAAATTCGCGAACACCGGGGAGCTGTTTTTT

D: TRBD2
J: TRBJ2-1
size: NA
V: TRBV11-2
CDR3: CASSPGVGGIEQFF
DNA: TGTGCCAGCAGCCCCGGGGTGGGGGGGATTGAGCAGTTCTTC

D: NA
J: TRBJ2-7
size: once
V: TRBV19
CDR3: CASSSRRGLSYEQYF
DNA: TGTGCCAGTAGTAGCCGCAGGGGCCTCTCCTACGAGCAGTACTTC

D: NA
J: TRBJ1-2
size: NA
V: TRBV14
CDR3: CASSQESQGYGYTF
DNA: TGTGCCAGCAGCCAAGAGTCGCAGGGCTATGGCTACACCTTC

D: TRBD1
J: TRBJ1-5
size: NA
V: TRBV4-1
CDR3: CASSQVRQGANQPQHF
DNA: TGCGCCAGCAGCCAAGTTCGCCAGGGGGCGAATCAGCCCCAGCATTTT

D: NA
J: TRBJ1-1
size: NA
V: TRBV30
CDR3: CASARVNTEAFF
DNA: TGTGCCTCCGCACGAGTGAACACTGAAGCTTTCTTT

D: TRBD1
J: TRBJ1-2
size: NA
V: TRBV18
CDR3: CASSPGGGYGYTF
DNA: TGTGCCAGCTCGCCAGGGGGCGGCTATGGCTACACCTTC

D: TRBD1
J: TRBJ1-3
size: once
V: TRBV7-8
CDR3: CASSWGQGPLSGNTIYF
DNA: TGTGCCAGCAGCTGGGGACAGGGGCCACTTTCTGGAAACACCATATATTTT

D: TRBD1
J: TRBJ1-1
size: NA
V: TRBV28
CDR3: CASPKGTGAMNTEAFF
DNA: TGTGCCAGCCCTAAGGGAACAGGGGCCATGAACACTGAAGCTTTCTTT

D: NA
J: TRBJ1-6
size: NA
V: TRBV9
CDR3: CASSVRGGALDPPLHF
DNA: TGTGCCAGCAGCGTTAGGGGGGGAGCGTTAGATCCACCCCTCCACTTT

D: TRBD2
J: TRBJ2-5
size: NA
V: TRBV7-2
CDR3: CASSTHGGAQYF
DNA: TGTGCCAGCAGCACTCACGGGGGGGCCCAGTACTTC

D: TRBD2
J: TRBJ2-2
size: NA
V: TRBV7-3
CDR3: CASSSRTSGGGELFF
DNA: TGTGCCAGCAGCTCGCGGACTAGCGGGGGCGGGGAGCTGTTTTTT

D: TRBD1
J: TRBJ2-1
size: NA
V: TRBV5-1
CDR3: CASSLSQGAYNEQFF
DNA: TGCGCCAGCAGCTTGAGCCAGGGGGCCTACAATGAGCAGTTCTTC

D: NA
J: TRBJ1-5
size: NA
V: TRBV7-8
CDR3: CASSLAQGAGNQPQHF
DNA: TGTGCCAGCAGCTTAGCGCAAGGGGCCGGCAATCAGCCCCAGCATTTT

D: TRBD1
J: TRBJ2-5
size: NA
V: TRBV18
CDR3: CASSPVSTGGEETQYF
DNA: TGTGCCAGCTCACCAGTGTCAACAGGGGGCGAGGAGACCCAGTACTTC

D: TRBD1
J: TRBJ1-2
size: NA
V: TRBV30
CDR3: CAWSATPGQHYGYTF
DNA: TGTGCCTGGAGCGCTACCCCGGGACAGCACTATGGCTACACCTTC